Included here is one TCR beta chain sequence, with context. What it binds is unknown. This sample was taken from a study of Tregs in tolerant kidney transplant recipients. Measured with immunoSEQ multiplex PCR; TCRdb has only the in-frame clones, and not every one. Of some 250,000 clones in the sample, about 80% were seen once. The V gene end was trimmed by 2 bases and the J gene end by 0 bases; junction bases not matched to a gene: 8. The CDR3 runs to 17 residues. CDR1 and CDR2 (germline): MNHEY, SMNVEV (reference sequence). Findings and limits, study-wide: Activated donor B cell expansion appeared to reveal the most relevant donor-specific TCRbeta repertoire.

V gene TRBV27 combines with J gene TRBJ2-7, with 9 bases lining up with TRBD1. This TCR came from a human donor in good health. The sample comprised CD4+ T cells from blood. The CDR3 is CASSLTPGQGLSYEQYF. CDR3 sequence (DNA): TGTGCCAGCAGTTTAACGCCGGGACAGGGTCTCTCCTACGAGCAGTACTTC.